This TCR beta chain is from a study of control samples from healthy donors and cancer patients. The germline V gene has CDR1 LNHDA and CDR2 SQIVND (reference sequence). This CDR3 is 13 amino acids long. Trimming took off 8 bases at V and 3 bases at J, with 11 bases between the two ends. TCRdb's table, derived via immunoSEQ multiplex PCR, lists solely in-frame clones and lacks some. In the table there are around 51,000 clones, about nine tenths of which are singletons. The chain has TRBV19 and TRBJ1-5; a weak D match, TRBD1 (5 bases). This sequence was found in a man aged 45-60 years with head and neck cancer. The sample was PBMCs. CDR3 protein: CASQDRANQPQHF. CDR3 bases: TGTGCCAGTCAAGACAGAGCCAATCAGCCCCAGCATTTT.